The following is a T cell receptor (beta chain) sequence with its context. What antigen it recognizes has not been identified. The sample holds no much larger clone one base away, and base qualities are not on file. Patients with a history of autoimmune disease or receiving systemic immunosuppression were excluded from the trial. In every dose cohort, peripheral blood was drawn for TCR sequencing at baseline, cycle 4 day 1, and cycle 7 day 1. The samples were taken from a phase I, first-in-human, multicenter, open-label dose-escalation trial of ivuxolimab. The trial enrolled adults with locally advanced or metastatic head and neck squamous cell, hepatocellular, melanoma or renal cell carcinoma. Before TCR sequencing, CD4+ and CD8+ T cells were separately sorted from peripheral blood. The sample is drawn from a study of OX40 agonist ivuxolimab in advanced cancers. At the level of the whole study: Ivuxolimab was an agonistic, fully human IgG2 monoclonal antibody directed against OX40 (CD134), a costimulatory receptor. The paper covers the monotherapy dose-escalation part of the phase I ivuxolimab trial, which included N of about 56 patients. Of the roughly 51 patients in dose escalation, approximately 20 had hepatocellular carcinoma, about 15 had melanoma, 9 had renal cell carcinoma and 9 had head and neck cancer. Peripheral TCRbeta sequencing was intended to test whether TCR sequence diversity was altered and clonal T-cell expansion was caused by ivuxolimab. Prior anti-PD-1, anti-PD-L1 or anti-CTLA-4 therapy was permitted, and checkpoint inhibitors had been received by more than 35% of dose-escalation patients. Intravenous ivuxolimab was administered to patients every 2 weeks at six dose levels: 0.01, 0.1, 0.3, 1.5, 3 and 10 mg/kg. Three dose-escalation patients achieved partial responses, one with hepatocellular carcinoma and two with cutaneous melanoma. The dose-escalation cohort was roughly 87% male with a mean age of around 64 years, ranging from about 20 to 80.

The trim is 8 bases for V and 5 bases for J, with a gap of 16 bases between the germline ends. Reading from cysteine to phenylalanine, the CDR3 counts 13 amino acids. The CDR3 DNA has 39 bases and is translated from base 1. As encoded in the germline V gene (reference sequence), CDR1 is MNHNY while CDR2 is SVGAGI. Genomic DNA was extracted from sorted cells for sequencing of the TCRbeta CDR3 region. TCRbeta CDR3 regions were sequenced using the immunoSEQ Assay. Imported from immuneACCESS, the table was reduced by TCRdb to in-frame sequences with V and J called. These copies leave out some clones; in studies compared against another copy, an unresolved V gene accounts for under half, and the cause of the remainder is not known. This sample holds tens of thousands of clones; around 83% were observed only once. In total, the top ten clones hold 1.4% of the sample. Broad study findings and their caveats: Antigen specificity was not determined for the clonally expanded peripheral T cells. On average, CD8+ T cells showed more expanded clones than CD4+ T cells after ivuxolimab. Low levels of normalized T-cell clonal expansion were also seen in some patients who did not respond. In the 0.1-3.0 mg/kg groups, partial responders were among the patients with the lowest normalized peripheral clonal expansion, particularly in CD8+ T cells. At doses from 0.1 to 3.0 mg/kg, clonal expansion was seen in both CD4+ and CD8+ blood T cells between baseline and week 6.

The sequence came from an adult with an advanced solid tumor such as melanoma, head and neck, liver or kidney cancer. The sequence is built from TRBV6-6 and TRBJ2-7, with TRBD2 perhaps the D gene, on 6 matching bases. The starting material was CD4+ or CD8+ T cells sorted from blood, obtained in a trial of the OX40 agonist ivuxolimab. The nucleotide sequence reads TGTGCCAGCGGGGACTCGGACATCAACGAGCAGTACTTC. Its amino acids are CASGDSDINEQYF.